This TCR beta chain appears in the sequencing data of a study of T-cell memory formation after mild COVID-19. Whole-study context: Among the donors, TCR clusters were largely specific to each donor. Study outcomes and limitations: Later expanders leaned toward CD4+, whereas clones contracting from day 15 to 85 were balanced CD4/CD8. Of the contracting clones, CD4+ ones lay mainly in CM and EM, and CD8+ ones in EMRA.

A single record per CDR3 protein comes from TCRdb applying MiXCR to the 5' RACE reads. Of 350,000 to 400,000 distinct CDR3 sequences detected, under 25% appear once; the ten largest clones hold around 12%. Notes on this clonotype: Its antigen is still unknown.

Trimming shortened V by 3 bases and J by 5 bases, and 14 bases separated the two germline ends. CDR3 size: 14 residues. The sequenced material came from PBMCs or a T cell subset sorted from them (not recorded which). The chain carries TRBV12-3 or TRBV12-4 and TRBJ2-7; D is possibly TRBD1 or TRBD2 (5 bases each). This receptor was identified in an adult woman who had mild COVID-19 (a few samples of this study predate the infection). Cell type and time point are not known. Here the CDR3 DNA reads TGTGCCAGCAGTTTTAGTGAGGGGCTCAACGAGCAGTACTTC. It translates to CASSFSEGLNEQYF.